The subject of this entry is one T cell receptor beta chain. The data derive from a study of blood T cell repertoires in COVID-19. About the research overall: Sites across the United States, Italy and Spain contributed samples from acute and convalescent COVID-19.

The table came from immunoSEQ multiplex PCR; TCRdb's copy has only in-frame clones and leaves some out. In the table there are over 60,000 clones, 70% to 90% of which are singletons. Trimming took 6 bases from V and 3 from J; bases not matched to a gene: 5. The CDR3 sequence is 14 residues long. Germline-derived CDR1 and CDR2 are MNHNY and SVGAGI (reference sequence). V gene TRBV6-6 combines with J gene TRBJ1-5, with 7 nucleotides matching TRBD1. The source material was peripheral blood. This TCR was sampled from a man aged 70-80 years with active or convalescent COVID-19. DNA for the CDR3: TGTGCCAGCAGCCCACAGGGGATCAATCAGCCCCAGCATTTT. Translation: CASSPQGINQPQHF.